Included here is one TCR beta chain sequence, with context. Data came from immunoSEQ multiplex PCR; TCRdb stores just in-frame clones and leaves some out. The sample lists 250,000 to 350,000 clones, roughly 90% occurring once. This record belongs to a study of cytomegalovirus exposure and HLA in healthy donors. The CDR3 runs 15 residues. Trimming took 9 bases from V and 0 from J, leaving 12 bases between them. Germline V lookup: CDR1 LNHDA, CDR2 SQIVND (reference sequence). Donors were drawn from the approximately 130-subject validation cohort, separate from the approximately 700-subject first cohort.

The chain has TRBV19 and TRBJ1-6, with no clear D. This TCR was recovered from a woman aged 30 to 39 in good health and CMV-seropositive. Sample: PBMCs. CDR3 sequence (DNA): TGTGCCAGCCAGCTATTAAGCTCCTATAATTCACCCCTCCACTTT. It is translated as CASQLLSSYNSPLHF.